This T cell receptor beta chain was identified in a study of cytomegalovirus exposure and HLA in healthy donors. Notes on the study in general: An analysis that came later showed most CMV-associated TCR beta chains appearing HLA-restricted. The investigators catalogued 150 to 200 TCR beta chains as cytomegalovirus-associated. Most TCR sequences proved rare, with some public TCRs found in many donors. As confirmed in vitro, three CMV-associated chains were specific for CMV antigens.

On this clone: Its specificity is unknown.

Researchers ran the PCR with 60 Vbeta and 13 Jbeta primers. TCRdb's copy holds only in-frame clones and misses some; the assay was immunoSEQ multiplex PCR. This table holds around 110,000 clones, 60% to 75% found once. The junction had 6 bases not matched to a gene; V was cut back by 5 bases and J by 4 bases. The CDR3 totals 14 residues. Germline V gene data show CDR1 as MDHEN and CDR2 as SYDVKM. This clonotype was sampled from a male donor in good health and CMV-seropositive. The specimen was PBMCs. This chain uses TRBV28 with TRBJ1-1, with 8 bases identical to TRBD1. Here the CDR3 DNA reads TGTGCCAGCAGTAGACAGGGGTGGATCACTGAAGCTTTCTTT. Encoded protein: CASSRQGWITEAFF.